This entry lists 3 T cell receptor beta chains sequenced from one sample in a study of tumor and adjacent non-tumor tissue in lung cancer. A modified ARM-PCR protocol with three rounds of nested PCR amplified TCRbeta. TCRdb ran MiXCR on the multiplex PCR reads and lists one entry per CDR3 protein. This sample has fewer than 120,000 distinct CDR3 sequences, with approximately 84% found just once. This sample's RNA came from whole unsorted tissue. Source material: lung tumor tissue. The receptors derive from a man between 65 and 85 years old with non-small cell lung cancer.

Many counts were recorded for this clonotype. The rearrangement uses TRBV20-1 and TRBJ1-1, with no clear D. The CDR3 is 12 amino acids. Trimming took off 1 base at V and 0 bases at J, with 3 bases between the two ends. Germline CDR1 reads DFQATT; CDR2 reads SNEGSKA (reference sequence). CDR3 amino acids: CSARGLNTEAFF. CDR3 coding DNA: TGCAGTGCTAGAGGGCTGAACACTGAAGCTTTCTTT.

The gene calls are TRBV11-2 and TRBJ2-2, with D tentatively TRBD2 (5 bases). Looked up from germline, CDR1 is SGHAT and CDR2 is FQNNGV. The CDR3 has 17 residues. Deletions cut 2 bases from V and 11 bases from J, with 24 bases between. The CDR3 nucleotides read TGTGCCAGCAGCTTAACATTAGGAGGAGCGAACACCAGAGAGCTGTTTTTT. Its translation is CASSLTLGGANTRELFF. The variable domain in full, with the rest retrieved from reference TRBV11-2 and TRBJ2-2, is EAGVAQSPRYKIIEKRQSVAFWCNPISGHATLYWYQQILGQGPKLLIQFQNNGVVDDSQLPKDRFSAERLKGVDSTLKIQPAKLEDSAVYLCASSLTLGGANTRELFFGEGSRLTVL.

V usage is TRBV12-3 or TRBV12-4 and J usage is TRBJ1-5; no clear D gene. CDR3 length: 16 residues. Trimming removed 3 bases at V and 11 bases at J, with 23 bases between. CDR3 sequence reads: CASSFKAIGSKQSQHF. The DNA for the CDR3 is TGTGCCAGCAGTTTTAAGGCCATTGGGAGCAAGCAGTCCCAGCATTTT.